This T cell receptor beta chain stems from a study of T cells in Graves' hyperthyroidism and ophthalmopathy. From RNA transcripts, TCR beta CDR3 regions were amplified. First-round RT-PCR of the TCR CDR3 relied on the HTBI primer set. TCRdb processed the multiplex PCR reads anew with MiXCR; each CDR3 protein has one entry. Here the sample spans around 340,000 distinct CDR3 sequences, approximately 22% being singletons. This clonotype has a count of ten or more. CDR3 length: 15 amino acids. V was shortened by 3 bases and J by 4 bases, with 12 bases between the two germline ends. Germline loops: CDR1 MNHEY, CDR2 SMNVEV (reference sequence).

This receptor was obtained from a woman in her forties or fifties with Graves' hyperthyroidism. Sequences were obtained from blood. The genes are TRBV27 and TRBJ2-2; weak D call: TRBD1 (5 bases). The CDR3 loop is CASSFGQGGTGELFF. DNA of the CDR3: TGTGCCAGCAGTTTCGGGCAGGGTGGCACCGGGGAGCTGTTTTTT.